The 20 T cell receptor beta chains in this list originate from one sample, sequenced in a study of blood T cell repertoires in COVID-19. Measured with immunoSEQ multiplex PCR; TCRdb has only the in-frame clones, and not every one. The sample yields under 200,000 clones, about 80% seen once. Sequencing used peripheral blood. These receptors were collected from a man in his 70s with active or convalescent COVID-19.

In its sample, this clone was seen a few times. The rearrangement links TRBV20-1 to TRBJ2-7; the D is unclear. V was clipped by 2 bases and J by 3 bases, with 5 bases between them. Germline V lookup: CDR1 DFQATT, CDR2 SNEGSKA (reference sequence). This CDR3 has 11 residues. CDR3 loop: CSARRGYEQYF. The CDR3 nucleotides read TGCAGTGCTAGACGCGGCTACGAGCAGTACTTC.

The chain uses TRBV30 and TRBJ2-7, with TRBD2 as a possible D gene (5 bases). Trimming took 2 bases from V and 2 from J, leaving 16 bases between them. The germline gives CDR1 GTSNPN, CDR2 SVGIG (reference sequence). The CDR3 runs 15 residues. CDR3 in amino acids: CAWSPRGSLPYEQYF. For the CDR3, the DNA is TGTGCCTGGAGTCCCCGGGGTAGCTTGCCCTACGAGCAGTACTTC. Drawing the rest from reference TRBV30 and TRBJ2-7, the complete variable domain is SQTIHQWPATLVQPVGSPLSLECTVEGTSNPNLYWYRQAAGRGLQLLFYSVGIGQISSEVPQNLSASRPQDRQFILSSKKLLLSDSGFYLCAWSPRGSLPYEQYFGPGTRLTVT.

This chain connects TRBV9 to TRBJ2-7, with 8 positions matching TRBD1. The CDR3 totals 14 residues. Germline V gene sequence: CDR1 SGDLS, CDR2 YYNGEE. Trimming at V came to 4 bases and at J to 1 base, leaving 4 bases not matched to a gene. The CDR3 DNA reads as TGTGCCAGCAGCTACGGACAGGGTTCCTACGAGCAGTACTTC. It encodes CASSYGQGSYEQYF.

V is TRBV29-1 and J is TRBJ2-3; D might be TRBD2 (6 bases). Trimming stripped 2 bases from V and 0 bases from J, with 15 bases between. From germline, CDR1 is SQVTM and CDR2 ANQGSEA. This CDR3 has 16 amino acids. CDR3 residues: CSVESGFRISTDTQYF. In nucleotides, the CDR3 is TGCAGCGTTGAAAGCGGGTTTCGGATCAGCACAGATACGCAGTATTTT.

This rearrangement joins TRBV7-9 to TRBJ2-6; TRBD1 matches 8 bases. Germline V gene sequence: CDR1 SEHNR, CDR2 FQNEAQ (reference sequence). The CDR3 has 19 amino acids. V lost 5 bases to trimming and J lost 0 bases; unmatched junction nucleotides: 12. The CDR3: CASSLSGQDSYSGANVLTF. The DNA of the CDR3 is TGTGCCAGCAGCCTTTCGGGACAGGACTCCTACTCTGGGGCCAACGTCCTGACTTTC.

This chain links TRBV19 with TRBJ2-3; D gene uncertain. The germline gives CDR1 LNHDA, CDR2 SQIVND (reference sequence). V was trimmed by 6 bases and J by 5 bases, leaving 15 bases between them. The CDR3 loop spans 14 amino acids. The CDR3 protein is CASSNRRRGDTQYF. CDR3 nucleotide sequence: TGTGCCAGTAGCAACCGGAGACGAGGAGATACGCAGTATTTT.

The CDR3: CASSARQGVNTEAFF. The CDR3 bases are TGTGCCAGTAGTGCCCGACAGGGGGTGAACACTGAAGCTTTCTTT. The J gene is TRBJ1-1, the V gene TRBV19, with TRBD1 matching 9 bases. Germline assignment: CDR1 LNHDA and CDR2 SQIVND (reference sequence). With 5 bases clipped from V and 0 bases from J, the junction kept 4 bases outside the gene matches. This CDR3 is 15 amino acids long. Full variable domain (outside the CDR3, taken from reference TRBV19 and TRBJ1-1): DGGITQSPKYLFRKEGQNVTLSCEQNLNHDAMYWYRQDPGQGLRLIYYSQIVNDFQKGDIAEGYSVSREKKESFPLTVTSAQKNPTAFYLCASSARQGVNTEAFFGQGTRLTVV.

There are a few counts of this clone. The chain uses TRBV7-9 and TRBJ1-2, with D perhaps TRBD1 (6 bases). V was shortened by 1 base and J by 6 bases, with 9 bases between the two germline ends. The CDR3 has 13 amino acids. CDR1 and CDR2 (germline): SEHNR, FQNEAQ (reference sequence). CDR3 sequence: CASSLDRVNGYTF. CDR3 DNA sequence: TGTGCCAGCAGCTTAGACAGGGTAAATGGCTACACCTTC.

The chain joins TRBV24-1 to TRBJ1-4; 8 bases agree with TRBD1. Unmatched junction bases numbered 2, after V lost 4 bases and J lost 5 bases. The CDR3 totals 14 residues. The V gene's germline CDR1 is KGHDR and CDR2 SFDVKD. The CDR3 region has the DNA TGTGCCACCAGTGAAGGACAGGGCAATGAAAAACTGTTTTTT. It is translated as CATSEGQGNEKLFF.

This clone was picked up one time. The chain joins TRBV27 to TRBJ1-5; D is uncertain. V was trimmed by 3 bases and J by 2 bases, leaving 5 bases between them. The CDR3 runs to 13 residues. Germline assignment: CDR1 MNHEY and CDR2 SMNVEV (reference sequence). The CDR3 sequence is CASSFLGNQPQHF. CDR3 DNA sequence: TGTGCCAGCAGTTTTTTAGGCAATCAGCCCCAGCATTTT.

The chain carries TRBV5-6 and TRBJ2-3; D not resolved. Germline lookup yields CDR1 SGHDT and CDR2 YYEEEE. CDR3 length: 14 amino acids. V lost 2 bases and J 7 bases, leaving 14 bases between the germline ends. Here the CDR3 reads CASSFKTLYYTQYF. Written as DNA, the CDR3 is TGTGCCAGCAGCTTTAAGACATTATATTATACGCAGTATTTT.

This sequence joins TRBV7-8 and TRBJ1-1; D may be TRBD1 (6 bases). CDR3 length equals 14 residues. Germline loops: CDR1 SGHVS, CDR2 FQNEAQ. Trimming pared 3 bases from V and 2 bases from J, leaving 10 bases between. CDR3 bases: TGTGCCAGCAGCTTTGGGGGCGATAACACTGAAGCTTTCTTT. This gives the protein CASSFGGDNTEAFF.

This chain joins TRBV18 and TRBJ2-7; D perhaps matches TRBD1 (6 bases). The germline CDR1 and CDR2 sequences are KGHSH and LQKENI. The CDR3 has 17 amino acids. Trimming took off 3 bases at V and 1 base at J, with 19 bases between the two ends. The DNA of the CDR3 is TGTGCCAGCTCACCGTCGTTGGGGCAGGGGACATCCTACGAGCAGTACTTC. Residues: CASSPSLGQGTSYEQYF. Full variable domain (missing parts from reference TRBV18 and TRBJ2-7): NAGVMQNPRHLVRRRGQEARLRCSPMKGHSHVYWYRQLPEEGLKFMVYLQKENIIDESGMPKERFSAEFPKEGPSILRIQQVVRGDSAAYFCASSPSLGQGTSYEQYFGPGTRLTVT.

The CDR3 here is CASSRGGAGETQYF. CDR3 DNA sequence: TGTGCCAGCAGCCGCGGGGGGGCAGGAGAGACCCAGTACTTC. This rearrangement joins TRBV14 to TRBJ2-5; 9 nucleotides line up with TRBD2. Germline V gene lookup returns CDR1 SGHDN and CDR2 FVKESK. There are 14 residues in the CDR3. Trimming at V came to 4 bases and at J to 4 bases, leaving 4 bases not matched to a gene. The full variable domain, its missing parts supplied by reference TRBV14 and TRBJ2-5, is EAGVTQFPSHSVIEKGQTVTLRCDPISGHDNLYWYRRVMGKEIKFLLHFVKESKQDESGMPNNRFLAERTGGTYSTLKVQPAELEDSGVYFCASSRGGAGETQYFGPGTRLLVL.

The V and J genes are TRBV12-3 or TRBV12-4 and TRBJ1-3; tentative D call: TRBD1 (5 bases). Trimming removed 8 bases at V and 2 bases at J, with 10 bases between. The CDR3 length is 13 residues. This CDR3 reads CASERGAGNTIYF. As DNA, the CDR3 is TGTGCCAGCGAGCGGGGCGCTGGAAACACCATATATTTT.

Comments on this clone: One end of the junction is discordant with germline, which a read error may explain. V usage is TRBV4-3 and J usage is TRBJ1-1; D is undetermined. CDR3 length: 16 amino acids. Germline V gene data show CDR1 as LGHNA and CDR2 as YSLEER. CDR3 residues: CASSQEGMKYYTEAFF. For the CDR3, the DNA is TGCGCCAGCAGCCAAGAAGGTATGAAATACTACACCGAAGCTTTCTTT.

This clone was observed a few times. This chain joins TRBV7-2 and TRBJ2-7, with 8 bases matching TRBD1. The germline CDR1 and CDR2 sequences are SGHTA and FQGNSA. CDR3 length: 14 residues. J was trimmed by 2 bases and V by 5 bases; bases with no gene match: 5. For the CDR3, the DNA is TGTGCCAGCAGCGTTAGACAGGGGCCCTACGAGCAGTACTTC. Translated, it gives CASSVRQGPYEQYF.

Comment on this clone: Germline is not matched at one junction end, which may reflect a read error. This chain connects TRBV6-5 to TRBJ1-5; maybe TRBD1 (5 bases). The CDR3 totals 15 residues. The V gene's germline CDR1 is MNHEY and CDR2 SVGAGI. The CDR3 loop is CASSPAGEGNQPQHF. CDR3 in DNA: TGTGCCAGCAGTCCAGCGGGGGAGGGCAACCAGCCCCAGCATTTT.

The chain couples TRBV5-5 to TRBJ1-2; no clear D. The germline gives CDR1 SGHKS, CDR2 YYEKEE (reference sequence). V shed 4 bases and J shed 2 bases, with 15 bases lying between them. The CDR3 has 15 amino acids. This chain's CDR3 is CASSPRGSGNYGYTF. The DNA for the CDR3 is TGTGCCAGCAGCCCCCGGGGATCCGGCAACTATGGCTACACCTTC.

The V call is TRBV7-9, the J call TRBJ2-3; TRBD2 aligns across 10 bases. CDR1 is SEHNR and CDR2 is FQNEAQ in the germline V gene (reference sequence). Trimming took 0 bases from V and 5 from J; bases not matched to a gene: 8. The CDR3 has 17 residues. The CDR3, as DNA: TGTGCCAGCAGCTTAGCGGGCAGCGGGAGGGGAGGAGATACGCAGTATTTT. It codes for CASSLAGSGRGGDTQYF.